These T cell receptor beta chains were read from a single sample in a study of cytomegalovirus exposure and HLA in healthy donors. Here immunoSEQ multiplex PCR was the method, and the copy in TCRdb shows in-frame clones only, minus some. Of roughly 170,000 clones listed, more than 70% were seen once; the top ten hold approximately 1.5%. The sample was PBMCs. Every receptor here comes from a girl aged 5 to 17 in good health and CMV-seronegative. Both conserved end residues are part of each CDR3. The D gene is left open where the match is weak. Size is stated for part of the rows, as once, few or many counts, or as a class when the clone is expanded.

D gene	J gene	clone size	V gene	CDR3 DNA	CDR3 protein
TRBD1	TRBJ2-7	.	TRBV2	TGTGCCAGCAGGGACCCCGGGACAGCAGGGGAGCAGTACTTC	CASRDPGTAGEQYF
.	TRBJ2-7	.	TRBV28	TGTGCCAGCAGCACAGAATTTGGGGCAAAGGGATACGAGCAGTACTTC	CASSTEFGAKGYEQYF
.	TRBJ1-2	.	TRBV18	TGTGCCAGCTCACCACTCGACCCCACGGGGGGGGGCATGGCCTATGGCTACACCTTC	CASSPLDPTGGGMAYGYTF
.	TRBJ2-2	.	TRBV9	TGTGCCAGCCCCAGGGAAGGGGGAAAAGACGGGGAGCTGTTTTTT	CASPREGGKDGELFF
.	TRBJ2-1	once	TRBV6-1	TGTGCCAGCAGCCGCGGGGCTTACAATGAGCAGTTCTTC	CASSRGAYNEQFF
TRBD1	TRBJ1-5	.	TRBV28	TGTGCCACCTCTTGGGACAGGACGAGCCAGCCCCAGCATTTT	CATSWDRTSQPQHF
.	TRBJ1-5	.	TRBV19	TGTGCCAGTAGTATAGGGGGCTCAGTCAGCAATCAGCCCCAGCATTTT	CASSIGGSVSNQPQHF
.	TRBJ1-5	.	TRBV6-5	TGTGCCGGAGGGTCAAGCAATCAGCCCCAGCATTTT	CAGGSSNQPQHF
.	TRBJ2-5	.	TRBV6-5	TGTGCCAGCAGCAAGGGAGAAGAGACCCAGTACTTC	CASSKGEETQYF
TRBD1	TRBJ2-3	.	TRBV10-2	TGCGCCAGCAACCGGGACAGGACAGATACGCAGTATTTT	CASNRDRTDTQYF
.	TRBJ1-1	.	TRBV10-3	TGTGCCATCAAACAGCAAAACACTGAAGCTTTCTTT	CAIKQQNTEAFF
.	TRBJ1-1	few	TRBV5-1	TGCGCCAGCAGCGTCATGTCGGGGGGGCGGAACACTGAAGCTTTCTTT	CASSVMSGGRNTEAFF
.	TRBJ2-1	.	TRBV10-2	TGCGCCAGTGATTGGGGCGGGGTTCGAAATGAGCAGTTCTTC	CASDWGGVRNEQFF
TRBD1	TRBJ2-3	.	TRBV5-1	TGCGCCAGCAGCTTGGACAGGGGAGTTGGAGATACGCAGTATTTT	CASSLDRGVGDTQYF
.	TRBJ2-7	.	TRBV6-1	TGTGCCAGCAGCCCCGGGGTTGCCGTCTACGAGCAGTACTTC	CASSPGVAVYEQYF
.	TRBJ2-7	.	TRBV5-6	TGTGCCAGCAGCTTGGTGGGAGCAGATGTCTACGAGCAGTACTTC	CASSLVGADVYEQYF
TRBD2	TRBJ2-7	.	TRBV6-1	TGTGCCAGCAGTGAAAACCTAGCGGGGGACTACGAGCAGTACTTC	CASSENLAGDYEQYF
.	TRBJ2-3	.	TRBV13	TGTGCCAGCAAACCTCCGTCGGGGGGCCCAAGCACAGATACGCAGTATTTT	CASKPPSGGPSTDTQYF
.	TRBJ2-3	.	TRBV2	TGTGCCAGCCGACTGTTGTTGCTAGATACGCAGTATTTT	CASRLLLLDTQYF
TRBD2	TRBJ2-7	.	TRBV7-2	TGTGCCAGCAGCCTCACTAGCGGGGGAACCTACGAGCAGTACTTC	CASSLTSGGTYEQYF
.	TRBJ2-3	.	TRBV5-1	TGCGCCAGCAGCTTGGCCGAGGGCGGACTCACAGATACGCAGTATTTT	CASSLAEGGLTDTQYF
.	TRBJ2-3	.	TRBV11-3	TGTGCCAGCAGCCGTGGGGCCGCAGATACGCAGTATTTT	CASSRGAADTQYF
.	TRBJ1-1	.	TRBV29-1	TGCAGCGTTGAGAATGACCGGAGGAACACTGAAGCTTTCTTT	CSVENDRRNTEAFF
TRBD2	TRBJ2-3	.	TRBV19	TGTGCCAGTAGTTCAGGACTAGCGGGGGGGCTGGGAGATACGCAGTATTTT	CASSSGLAGGLGDTQYF
.	TRBJ1-2	.	TRBV2	TGTGCCAGCAGTGACCCAGGGAACCTCTATGGCTACACCTTC	CASSDPGNLYGYTF
.	TRBJ2-5	.	TRBV2	TGTGCCAGCAAGATGCAGGGTGGATGGCGAGAGACCCAGTACTTC	CASKMQGGWRETQYF
.	TRBJ2-7	few	TRBV28	TGTGCCAGCAGTTTACAGGGGCCCTACGAGCAGTACTTC	CASSLQGPYEQYF
.	TRBJ2-7	.	TRBV4-2	TGTGCCAGCAGCCAAGGCGCACAGGGCCCCTACGAGCAGTACTTC	CASSQGAQGPYEQYF
.	TRBJ2-1	.	TRBV29-1	TGCAGCGTTGAAGTAACTAGCTCCTACAATGAGCAGTTCTTC	CSVEVTSSYNEQFF
.	TRBJ2-5	few	TRBV7-9	TGTGCCAGCAGCTTAGCTCCACGGGAGCAAGAGACCCAGTACTTC	CASSLAPREQETQYF
.	TRBJ1-2	.	TRBV5-1	TGCGCCAGCAGCTTGGAGCCAGGGGACCTTGATGGCTACACCTTC	CASSLEPGDLDGYTF
TRBD1	TRBJ1-2	.	TRBV7-8	TGTGCCAGCAGCTTAGTGATTATCGGACAGGGGTCCCCCTATGGCTACACCTTC	CASSLVIIGQGSPYGYTF
.	TRBJ2-6	.	TRBV2	TGTGCCAGCAGTGATTATTTACAAGCTGGGGCCAACGTCCTGACTTTC	CASSDYLQAGANVLTF
.	TRBJ1-3	.	TRBV30	TGTGCCTGGAGTGGGAGGTGGGGAACTGGAAACACCATATATTTT	CAWSGRWGTGNTIYF
.	TRBJ1-5	.	TRBV27	TGTGCCAGCAGCGTCAGAGCGAATCAGCCCCAGCATTTT	CASSVRANQPQHF
.	TRBJ2-7	once	TRBV21-1	TGTGCCAGCAGCAAGTGGCAGGCTGTCTACGAGCAGTACTTC	CASSKWQAVYEQYF
TRBD1	TRBJ1-2	once	TRBV18	TGTGCCAGCTCATCCGACAGGGGGGGCGGCTACACCTTC	CASSSDRGGGYTF
.	TRBJ1-2	.	TRBV19	TGTGCCAGTTCAGAGGGGGGGGGTTTCTATGGCTACACCTTC	CASSEGGGFYGYTF
TRBD2	TRBJ2-7	few	TRBV4-1	TGCGCCAGCAGCCGCCGCATTCCAGGACTAGCGGGGGTTCGGTCCTACGAGCAGTACTTC	CASSRRIPGLAGVRSYEQYF
TRBD1	TRBJ1-1	few	TRBV19	TGTGCCAGTAGTGCAGACAGGGATACTGAAGCTTTCTTT	CASSADRDTEAFF
TRBD2	TRBJ2-1	.	TRBV10-2	TGCGCCAGCACTCCGATCCGGGGGGATGAGCAGTTCTTC	CASTPIRGDEQFF
.	TRBJ1-1	.	TRBV2	TGTGCCAGCAGGGAAAGGAAGGGGACTGAAGCTTTCTTT	CASRERKGTEAFF
TRBD1	TRBJ1-1	few	TRBV25-1	TGTGCCAGCACAGGGGGCAGGCACACTGAAGCTTTCTTT	CASTGGRHTEAFF
.	TRBJ2-7	once	TRBV18	TGTGCCAGCTCAACCCGGGACACAGCCTACGAGCAGTACTTC	CASSTRDTAYEQYF
TRBD1	TRBJ1-1	.	TRBV2	TGTGCCAGCAGTGATGACAGGGGGTGGGCCACTGAAGCTTTCTTT	CASSDDRGWATEAFF
.	TRBJ1-3	.	TRBV5-5	TGTGCCAGCAGCTTTGGCCCCAATGGCCCCGAGCGGCGGGGAAACACCATATATTTT	CASSFGPNGPERRGNTIYF
TRBD1	TRBJ1-2	.	TRBV19	TGTGCCAGTAGTATGAGAAGGGGGACAGAAGAAGGCTACACCTTC	CASSMRRGTEEGYTF
TRBD1	TRBJ1-1	few	TRBV28	TGTGCCAGCAGACCCGGGACAGGGGACACTGAAGCTTTCTTT	CASRPGTGDTEAFF
.	TRBJ2-7	few	TRBV7-9	TGTGCCAGCAGCTTCAGCTACGAGCAGTACTTC	CASSFSYEQYF
.	TRBJ1-1	.	TRBV29-1	TGCAGCGTGGGGACAACCAACACTGAAGCTTTCTTT	CSVGTTNTEAFF
.	TRBJ1-1	few	TRBV12-5	TGTGCTAGTGGTTTGTTACGGACAGCCCTCAACCTTATGAACACTGAAGCTTTCTTT	CASGLLRTALNLMNTEAFF
TRBD2	TRBJ2-2	.	TRBV9	TGTGCCAGCAGCCCCAGCGGGGGCGGGGAGCTGTTTTTT	CASSPSGGGELFF
.	TRBJ2-7	.	TRBV7-9	TGTGCCAGCAAGCCTGATGGGCCCGTCGAGCAGTACTTC	CASKPDGPVEQYF
.	TRBJ1-4	.	TRBV27	TGTGCCAGCAGTCCACGACAGGCAACTAATGAAAAACTGTTTTTT	CASSPRQATNEKLFF
TRBD1	TRBJ1-2	.	TRBV6-1	TGTGCCAGCCCTAAAGACCCGGGACAGCAGCAGGGCTACACCTTC	CASPKDPGQQQGYTF
TRBD2	TRBJ2-3	few	TRBV6-6	TGTGCCAGCAGACTCTCGGGGGGGCCCACAGATACGCAGTATTTT	CASRLSGGPTDTQYF
.	TRBJ2-3	once	TRBV6-1	TGTGCCAGCAGACGGGGGTCTAGCACAGATACGCAGTATTTT	CASRRGSSTDTQYF
TRBD1	TRBJ1-5	.	TRBV7-9	TGTGCCAGCAGCTTGTCGGGACAGGGGGCTCAGCCCCAGCATTTT	CASSLSGQGAQPQHF
TRBD1	TRBJ1-4	.	TRBV2	TGTGCCAGCCAGCCGACAGGGTTGGCGTTCGGTGAAAAACTGTTTTTT	CASQPTGLAFGEKLFF
.	TRBJ2-7	.	TRBV29-1	TGCAGCGTTGTGGGGAAGGGGGGGGACTACGAGCAGTACTTC	CSVVGKGGDYEQYF